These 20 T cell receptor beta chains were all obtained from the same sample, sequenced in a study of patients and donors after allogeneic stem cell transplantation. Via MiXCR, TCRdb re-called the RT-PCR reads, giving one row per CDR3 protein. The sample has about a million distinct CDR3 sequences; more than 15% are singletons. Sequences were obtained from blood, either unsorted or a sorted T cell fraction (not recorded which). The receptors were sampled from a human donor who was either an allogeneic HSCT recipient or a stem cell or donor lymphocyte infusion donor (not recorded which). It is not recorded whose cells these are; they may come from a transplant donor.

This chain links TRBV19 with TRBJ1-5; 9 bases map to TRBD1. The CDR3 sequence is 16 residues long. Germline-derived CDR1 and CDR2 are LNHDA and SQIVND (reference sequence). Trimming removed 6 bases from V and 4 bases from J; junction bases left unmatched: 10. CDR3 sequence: CASRLQGASFNQPQHF. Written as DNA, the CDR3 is TGTGCCAGTAGGCTACAGGGGGCGTCTTTTAATCAGCCCCAGCATTTT. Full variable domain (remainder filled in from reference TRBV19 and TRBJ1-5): DGGITQSPKYLFRKEGQNVTLSCEQNLNHDAMYWYRQDPGQGLRLIYYSQIVNDFQKGDIAEGYSVSREKKESFPLTVTSAQKNPTAFYLCASRLQGASFNQPQHFGDGTRLSIL.

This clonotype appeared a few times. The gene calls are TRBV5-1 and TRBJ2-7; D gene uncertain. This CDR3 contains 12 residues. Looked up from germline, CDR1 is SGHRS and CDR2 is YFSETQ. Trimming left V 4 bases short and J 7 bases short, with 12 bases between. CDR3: CASSIPKSEQYF. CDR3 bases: TGCGCCAGCAGCATTCCCAAGTCGGAGCAGTACTTC.

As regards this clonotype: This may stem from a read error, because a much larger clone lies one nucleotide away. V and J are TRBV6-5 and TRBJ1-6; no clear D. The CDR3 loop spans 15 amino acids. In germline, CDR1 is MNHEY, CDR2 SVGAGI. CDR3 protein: CASSSEASYDSPLHF. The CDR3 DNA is TGTGCCAGCAGTTCTGAGGCGTCCTATGATTCACCCCTCCACTTT.

CDR3 coding DNA: TGTGCCAGCAGTGCAGGGGCCTCTGGAAACACCATATATTTT. This gives the protein CASSAGASGNTIYF. V and J are TRBV2 and TRBJ1-3; D may be TRBD1 (6 bases). The CDR3 is 14 amino acids. V lost 4 bases and J lost 0, with 7 bases in between. Germline loops: CDR1 SNHLY, CDR2 FYNNEI.

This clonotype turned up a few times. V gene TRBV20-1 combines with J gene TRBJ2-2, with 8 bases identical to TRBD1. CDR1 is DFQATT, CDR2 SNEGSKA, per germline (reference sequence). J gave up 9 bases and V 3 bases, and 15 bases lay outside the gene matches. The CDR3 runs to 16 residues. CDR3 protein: CSARRTGLESERELFF. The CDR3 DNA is TGCAGTGCTAGGAGGACAGGGTTGGAGTCCGAAAGGGAGCTGTTTTTT.

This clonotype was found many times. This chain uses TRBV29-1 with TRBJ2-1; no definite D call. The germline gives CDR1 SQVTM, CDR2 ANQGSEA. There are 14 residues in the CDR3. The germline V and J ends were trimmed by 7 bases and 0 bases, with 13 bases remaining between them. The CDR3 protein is CSARPRSSYNEQFF. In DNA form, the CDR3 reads TGCAGCGCCAGACCAAGGAGCTCCTACAATGAGCAGTTCTTC.

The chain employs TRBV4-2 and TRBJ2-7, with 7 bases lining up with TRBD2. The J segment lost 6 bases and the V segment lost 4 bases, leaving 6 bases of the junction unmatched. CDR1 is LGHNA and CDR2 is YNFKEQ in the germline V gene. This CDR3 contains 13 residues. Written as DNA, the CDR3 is TGTGCCAGCAGCCCAAGACTAGCTCGCGAGCAGTACTTC. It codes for CASSPRLAREQYF.

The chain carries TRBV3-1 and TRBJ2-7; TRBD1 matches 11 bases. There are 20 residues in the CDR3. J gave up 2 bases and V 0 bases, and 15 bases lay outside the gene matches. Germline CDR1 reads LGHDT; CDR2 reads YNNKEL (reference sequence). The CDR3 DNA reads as TGTGCCAGCAGCCAAGAACCCTTCCTGGGACAGGGGGAAGAGGCCTACGAGCAGTACTTC. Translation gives CASSQEPFLGQGEEAYEQYF.

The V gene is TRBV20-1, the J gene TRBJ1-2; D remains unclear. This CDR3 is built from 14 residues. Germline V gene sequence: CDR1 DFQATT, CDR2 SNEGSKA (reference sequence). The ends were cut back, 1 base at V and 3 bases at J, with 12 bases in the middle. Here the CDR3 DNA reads TGCAGTGCTAGAGTGCAGGACGCCGACTATGGCTACACCTTC. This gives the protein CSARVQDADYGYTF.

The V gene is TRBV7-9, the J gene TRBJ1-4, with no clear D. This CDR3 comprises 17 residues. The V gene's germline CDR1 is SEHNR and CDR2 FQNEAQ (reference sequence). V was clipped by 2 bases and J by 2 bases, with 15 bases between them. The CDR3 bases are TGTGCCAGCAGCTTAATAATATGGGGAGCGACTAATGAAAAACTGTTTTTT. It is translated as CASSLIIWGATNEKLFF.

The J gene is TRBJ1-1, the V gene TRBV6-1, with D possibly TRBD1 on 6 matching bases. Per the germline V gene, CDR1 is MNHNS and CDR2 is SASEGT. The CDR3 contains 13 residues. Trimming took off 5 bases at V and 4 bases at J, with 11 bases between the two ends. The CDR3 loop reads CASSRARGTEAFF. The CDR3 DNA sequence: TGTGCCAGCAGTCGCGCCAGGGGCACTGAAGCTTTCTTT.

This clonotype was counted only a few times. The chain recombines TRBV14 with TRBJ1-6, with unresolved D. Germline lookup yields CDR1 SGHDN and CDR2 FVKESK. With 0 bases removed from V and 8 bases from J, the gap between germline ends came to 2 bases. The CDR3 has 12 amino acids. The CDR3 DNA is TGTGCCAGCAGCCAAGATCATTCACCCCTCCACTTT. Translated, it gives CASSQDHSPLHF. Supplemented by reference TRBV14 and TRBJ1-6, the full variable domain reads EAGVTQFPSHSVIEKGQTVTLRCDPISGHDNLYWYRRVMGKEIKFLLHFVKESKQDESGMPNNRFLAERTGGTYSTLKVQPAELEDSGVYFCASSQDHSPLHFGNGTRLTVT.

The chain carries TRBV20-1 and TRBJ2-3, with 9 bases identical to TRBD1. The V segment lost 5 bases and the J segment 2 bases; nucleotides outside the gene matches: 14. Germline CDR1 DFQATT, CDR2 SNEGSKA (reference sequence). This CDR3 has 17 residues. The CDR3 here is CSAALLRDRATTDTQYF. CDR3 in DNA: TGCAGTGCTGCCCTTCTCCGGGACAGGGCTACCACAGATACGCAGTATTTT.

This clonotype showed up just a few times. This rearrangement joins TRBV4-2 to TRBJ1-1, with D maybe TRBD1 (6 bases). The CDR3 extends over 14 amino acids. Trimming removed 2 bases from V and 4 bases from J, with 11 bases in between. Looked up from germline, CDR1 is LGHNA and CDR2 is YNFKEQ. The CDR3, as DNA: TGTGCCAGCAGCCAAATAGGGGGGGGCACTGAAGCTTTCTTT. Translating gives CASSQIGGGTEAFF.

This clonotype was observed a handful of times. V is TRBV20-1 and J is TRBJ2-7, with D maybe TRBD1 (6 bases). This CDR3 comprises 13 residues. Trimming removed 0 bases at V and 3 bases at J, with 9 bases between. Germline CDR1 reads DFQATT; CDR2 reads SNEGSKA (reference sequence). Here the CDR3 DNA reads TGCAGTGCTAGAGATAAGGGGGTCTACGAGCAGTACTTC. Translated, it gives CSARDKGVYEQYF.

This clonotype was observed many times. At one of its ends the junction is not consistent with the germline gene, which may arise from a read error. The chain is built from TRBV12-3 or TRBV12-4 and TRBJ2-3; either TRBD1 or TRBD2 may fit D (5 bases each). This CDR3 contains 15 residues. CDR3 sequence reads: CASSLGESSTDTQYF. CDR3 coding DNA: TGTGCCAGCAGCTTAGGGGAGTCTAGCACAGATACGCAGTATTTT.

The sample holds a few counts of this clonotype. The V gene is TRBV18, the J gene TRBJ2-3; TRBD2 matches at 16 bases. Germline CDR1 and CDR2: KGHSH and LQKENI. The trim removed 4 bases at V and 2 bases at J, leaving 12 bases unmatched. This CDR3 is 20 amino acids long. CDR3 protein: CASSRLTGTSGGETTDTQYF. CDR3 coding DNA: TGTGCCAGCTCACGACTCACCGGGACTAGCGGGGGGGAGACCACAGATACGCAGTATTTT.

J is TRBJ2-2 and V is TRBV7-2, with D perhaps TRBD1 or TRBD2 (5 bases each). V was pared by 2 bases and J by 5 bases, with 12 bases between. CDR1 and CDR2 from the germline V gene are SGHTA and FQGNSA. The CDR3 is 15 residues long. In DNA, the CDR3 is TGTGCCAGCAGCTTACGGGGCTTGCAGACCGGGGAGCTGTTTTTT. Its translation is CASSLRGLQTGELFF.

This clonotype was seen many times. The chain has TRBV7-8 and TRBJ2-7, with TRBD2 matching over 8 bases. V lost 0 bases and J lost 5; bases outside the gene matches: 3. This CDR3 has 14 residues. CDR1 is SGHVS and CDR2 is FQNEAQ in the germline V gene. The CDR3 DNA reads TGTGCCAGCAGCTTAGCCGGGACTAGGAACGAGCAGTACTTC. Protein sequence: CASSLAGTRNEQYF.

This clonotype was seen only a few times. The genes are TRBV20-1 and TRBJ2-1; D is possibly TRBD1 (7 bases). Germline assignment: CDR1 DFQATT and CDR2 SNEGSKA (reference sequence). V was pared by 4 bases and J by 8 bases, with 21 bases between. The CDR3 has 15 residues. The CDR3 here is CSAIQVEGAVDEQFF. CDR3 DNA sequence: TGCAGTGCTATTCAGGTGGAGGGGGCCGTGGATGAGCAGTTCTTC.